The rows below give T cell receptor beta chains drawn from one sample of a study of blood T cell repertoires in COVID-19. Repertoires were generated with immunoSEQ multiplex PCR, while TCRdb's copy carries only in-frame clones and drops some. The table has tens of thousands of clones, about nine tenths seen once. Sequencing was done on a sample of peripheral blood. The receptors originated from a human donor in a cohort sampled during active COVID-19. Both conserved end residues are trimmed from each CDR3. D genes are given only for firm matches. Where a row states a size, it is once, few, many or the class of an expanded clone; other rows omit it.

TRBV12-5,TRBJ2-3,TRBD1,NA,13,ASGLGQGATDTQY
TRBV28,TRBJ2-5,NA,NA,13,ASSPGGGGGETQY
TRBV18,TRBJ2-7,TRBD2,NA,13,ASSSPGLAVYEQY
TRBV18,TRBJ2-3,TRBD2,once,13,ASSRREGTADTQY
TRBV28,TRBJ2-5,TRBD1,NA,11,ATGTGGRETQY
TRBV5-4,TRBJ2-2,TRBD1,NA,14,ASSHQGQGNTGELF
TRBV6-5,TRBJ1-4,NA,NA,11,ASSYLLNEKLF
TRBV12-2,TRBJ1-2,NA,NA,17,ASRLLSSTFVPRNYGYT
TRBV28,TRBJ1-3,NA,NA,14,ASSPPGARRGNTIY
TRBV9,TRBJ1-2,TRBD1,NA,12,ASTPGGANYGYT
TRBV7-8,TRBJ1-1,NA,NA,11,ASSLGRNTEAF
TRBV7-2,TRBJ1-1,TRBD1,NA,13,ASRSSTGLNTEAF
TRBV6-5,TRBJ2-6,TRBD2,NA,13,ASNPGGAGANVLT
TRBV5-4,TRBJ2-5,NA,NA,12,ASSLGVREEAQY
TRBV27,TRBJ2-3,NA,NA,12,ASSLGVSTDTQY
TRBV11-2,TRBJ1-1,NA,NA,14,ASTPRSGRPNTEAF
TRBV5-1,TRBJ2-5,NA,NA,12,ASSLVGGQETQY
TRBV11-2,TRBJ1-1,TRBD1,once,14,ASSLVWGQMNTEAF
TRBV5-1,TRBJ1-2,TRBD1,NA,12,ASSLADRVGGYT
TRBV6-2/TRBV6-3,TRBJ1-6,NA,NA,11,ASSNPSDSPLH
TRBV10-3,TRBJ2-5,NA,NA,11,AISVQAQETQY
TRBV29-1,TRBJ1-1,NA,few,12,SVVLTGIKVEAF
TRBV7-2,TRBJ2-3,TRBD2,NA,14,ASSARLAGRSDTQY
TRBV6-2/TRBV6-3,TRBJ1-6,NA,few,12,ASSYSSVIVPLH
TRBV5-4,TRBJ1-2,NA,NA,11,ASSLEQHYGYT
TRBV9,TRBJ2-1,TRBD2,NA,15,ASSPRTSGSRVDEQF
TRBV6-1,TRBJ1-5,NA,NA,13,ASSDQSGSNQPQH
TRBV4-1,TRBJ2-2,TRBD2,once,16,ASSQRLAGGSFTGELF
TRBV1,TRBJ2-1,NA,NA,18,TSSQVVGSGRVSSYNEQF
TRBV2,TRBJ2-3,NA,NA,13,ASSYAGRDTDTQY
TRBV29-1,TRBJ2-3,TRBD2,NA,14,SVHPLSGRARDTQY
TRBV18,TRBJ2-7,TRBD1,NA,13,ASSQDRGPSYEQY
TRBV28,TRBJ1-2,TRBD1,NA,13,ATERRPGQGRGYT
TRBV18,TRBJ1-2,NA,NA,12,ASSLSQGDYGYT
TRBV29-1,TRBJ2-3,TRBD1,NA,10,SADRDRLTQY
TRBV6-5,TRBJ2-3,NA,NA,9,ASGPTRSEY
TRBV9,TRBJ2-7,NA,NA,13,ASSVDGSSSYEQY
TRBV2,TRBJ1-5,NA,NA,13,ASSAPGQANQPQH
TRBV5-1,TRBJ1-1,TRBD1,NA,13,ASSLVQGDRTEAF
TRBV2,TRBJ2-1,NA,NA,11,ASSVVANNEQF
TRBV6-6,TRBJ2-7,TRBD1,NA,14,ASSYSWPGQGNEQY